Below, 31 T cell receptor beta chains from the same sample are listed, as sequenced in a study of T cells after yellow fever vaccination. TCRdb processed the 5' RACE reads anew with MiXCR; each CDR3 protein has one entry. This sample yields some 340,000 distinct CDR3 sequences, of which about 10% are seen a single time; 3% to 4% belongs to the top ten. The material sequenced was CD4+ T cells sorted from PBMCs, taken 45 days after the yellow fever booster vaccination. The source of these receptors is a man aged 18 to 30 who received the YFV17D yellow fever vaccine.

Ten or more counts support this clonotype. The J gene is TRBJ1-1, the V gene TRBV4-3; TRBD1 aligns across 7 bases. J gave up 2 bases and V 3 bases, and 3 bases lay outside the gene matches. The germline CDR1 and CDR2 sequences are LGHNA and YSLEER. This CDR3 is 14 amino acids long. For the CDR3, the DNA is TGCGCCAGCAGCCATGACAGGGATAACACTGAAGCTTTCTTT. Its protein product is CASSHDRDNTEAFF.

This clonotype was found a few times. This chain uses TRBV7-3 with TRBJ2-5; D unresolved. The germline gives CDR1 SGHTA, CDR2 FQGTGA. The CDR3 has 14 residues. V lost 0 bases and J lost 0, with 5 bases in between. As DNA, the CDR3 is TGTGCCAGCAGCTTAACCAGGAACCAAGAGACCCAGTACTTC. As protein: CASSLTRNQETQYF.

The chain couples TRBV12-3 or TRBV12-4 to TRBJ1-2, with D unresolved. The V gene lost 5 bases and the J gene lost 5 bases, with 9 bases spanning the gap. The CDR3 length is 12 residues. The CDR3 DNA sequence: TGTGCCAGCAGTCCGTTCCCGTATGGCTACACCTTC. This encodes CASSPFPYGYTF.

This clonotype was seen only a few times. This chain links TRBV5-1 with TRBJ1-1, with TRBD1 as a possible D gene (5 bases). Deletions cut 6 bases from V and 2 bases from J, with 14 bases between. Per the germline V gene, CDR1 is SGHRS and CDR2 is YFSETQ. The CDR3 runs to 14 residues. CDR3 sequence reads: CASTFGGTNTEAFF. CDR3 DNA: TGCGCCAGCACGTTCGGGGGGACTAACACTGAAGCTTTCTTT. Based on the CDR3 plus reference TRBV5-1 and TRBJ1-1, the full variable domain is KAGVTQTPRYLIKTRGQQVTLSCSPISGHRSVSWYQQTPGQGLQFLFEYFSETQRNKGNFPGRFSGRQFSNSRSEMNVSTLELGDSALYLCASTFGGTNTEAFFGQGTRLTVV.

The chain combines TRBV20-1 with TRBJ1-1; D is unresolved. The CDR3 is 14 residues long. Germline V gives CDR1 DFQATT, CDR2 SNEGSKA (reference sequence). The germline V and J ends were trimmed by 5 bases and 0 bases, with 13 bases remaining between them. DNA of the CDR3: TGCAGTGCTTCAAGAGGGAACATGAACACTGAAGCTTTCTTT. Protein product: CSASRGNMNTEAFF.

The chain uses TRBV20-1 and TRBJ1-4; D gene uncertain. CDR3 length: 13 residues. The germline V gene has CDR1 DFQATT and CDR2 SNEGSKA (reference sequence). Trimming removed 6 bases from V and 7 bases from J, with 15 bases in between. The CDR3 sequence is CSAHLTEGEKLFF. The CDR3, as DNA: TGCAGTGCCCATCTTACCGAAGGTGAAAAACTGTTTTTT.

The V and J genes are TRBV12-3 or TRBV12-4 and TRBJ1-6, with D unresolved. Trimming cost V 3 bases and J 8 bases, with 5 bases left between them. The CDR3 contains 12 residues. The CDR3 sequence: CASSFPDSPLHF. CDR3 nucleotide sequence: TGTGCCAGCAGTTTCCCGGATTCACCCCTCCACTTT.

The chain's CDR3 is CSATGTGSNEQFF. The CDR3 DNA follows: TGCAGTGCCACCGGGACTGGGAGCAATGAGCAGTTCTTC. The chain links TRBV20-1 to TRBJ2-1; TRBD2 might be the D (6 bases). V was cut by 6 bases and J by 6 bases, with 15 bases left in between. This CDR3 has 13 amino acids. Germline V gene data show CDR1 as DFQATT and CDR2 as SNEGSKA (reference sequence).

V and J are TRBV20-1 and TRBJ2-5; D may correspond to TRBD1 or TRBD2 (5 bases each). V lost 2 bases and J lost 7, with 23 bases in between. In germline, CDR1 is DFQATT, CDR2 SNEGSKA (reference sequence). This CDR3 is built from 16 residues. As DNA, the CDR3 is TGCAGTGCTAGATCACCGGGGCCCGCCAGCTACGGGACCCAGTACTTC. This codes for CSARSPGPASYGTQYF.

The table lists this clonotype with a few counts. The V call is TRBV29-1, the J call TRBJ2-5; D may be TRBD2 (6 bases). CDR3 length: 12 amino acids. V shed 5 bases and J shed 3 bases, with 10 bases lying between them. Germline V gene data show CDR1 as SQVTM and CDR2 as ANQGSEA. The CDR3: CSVRGAKETQYF. The CDR3 coding sequence is TGCAGCGTTCGCGGGGCAAAAGAGACCCAGTACTTC.

The table lists this clonotype with a few counts. V is TRBV7-9 and J is TRBJ1-2, with 12 nucleotides matching TRBD1. The V gene end was trimmed by 5 bases and the J gene end by 2 bases; junction bases not matched to a gene: 6. Germline CDR1 and CDR2: SEHNR and FQNEAQ (reference sequence). The length of the CDR3 is 16 residues. The CDR3 DNA reads TGTGCCAGCAGCCCGCGGGACAGGGGGCGCAACTATGGCTACACCTTC. Translation: CASSPRDRGRNYGYTF. The entire variable domain, with the rest obtained from reference TRBV7-9 and TRBJ1-2, is as follows: DTGVSQNPRHKITKRGQNVTFRCDPISEHNRLYWYRQTLGQGPEFLTYFQNEAQLEKSRLLSDRFSAERPKGSFSTLEIQRTEQGDSAMYLCASSPRDRGRNYGYTFGSGTRLTVV.

The chain employs TRBV24-1 and TRBJ1-2; no clear D. In germline, CDR1 is KGHDR, CDR2 SFDVKD. Trimming left V 3 bases short and J 0 bases short, with 7 bases between. The CDR3 has 14 amino acids. The CDR3 nucleotides are TGTGCCACCAGTGATAGCAGAGCTAACTATGGCTACACCTTC. It translates to CATSDSRANYGYTF.

This clonotype has just a few counts. In DNA, the CDR3 is TGCGCCAGTAGAGCTAGACAGGGGGGATATGGCTACACCTTC. Translation: CASRARQGGYGYTF. V gene TRBV5-1 combines with J gene TRBJ1-2; TRBD1 matches 9 bases. This CDR3 contains 14 residues. The V gene end was trimmed by 8 bases and the J gene end by 5 bases; junction bases not matched to a gene: 10. Germline CDR1 reads SGHRS; CDR2 reads YFSETQ.

The chain has TRBV12-3 or TRBV12-4 and TRBJ1-2; no clear D gene. Trimming cost V 1 base and J 7 bases, with 13 bases left between them. This CDR3 spans 14 amino acids. The CDR3 region has the DNA TGTGCCAGCAGTTTAGAGGCTTCACGGGGTGGCTACACCTTC. Amino acid sequence: CASSLEASRGGYTF.

This clonotype was detected a few times. The rearrangement joins TRBV12-3 or TRBV12-4 to TRBJ1-2; D might be TRBD1 (5 bases). Trimming cost V 6 bases and J 10 bases, with 18 bases left between them. This CDR3 has 13 residues. CDR3 bases: TGTGCCAGCAGCCCGGCGGGGCGAGTTTACTACACCTTC. Protein product: CASSPAGRVYYTF.

At least ten counts were recorded for this clonotype. The chain joins TRBV3-1 to TRBJ2-3, with 11 bases matching TRBD2. The CDR3 runs to 16 residues. Germline V gene sequence: CDR1 LGHDT, CDR2 YNNKEL (reference sequence). V dropped 1 base and J dropped 7; count of bases not matched to a gene: 7. The CDR3 coding sequence is TGTGCCAGCAGCCAAGCTCCTAGCGGGGGGATGTATACGCAGTATTTT. This gives the protein CASSQAPSGGMYTQYF.

This rearrangement joins TRBV5-1 to TRBJ1-1; D possibly corresponds to TRBD1 (6 bases). The V end was cut by 2 bases, the J end by 4 bases, with 12 bases between. CDR3 length: 14 amino acids. Per the germline V gene, CDR1 is SGHRS and CDR2 is YFSETQ. The CDR3 DNA sequence: TGCGCCAGCAGCTTCGGGGAGGGGGGCACTGAAGCTTTCTTT. The encoded protein is CASSFGEGGTEAFF. The full variable domain, in which reference TRBV5-1 and TRBJ1-1 provide the parts outside the CDR3, is KAGVTQTPRYLIKTRGQQVTLSCSPISGHRSVSWYQQTPGQGLQFLFEYFSETQRNKGNFPGRFSGRQFSNSRSEMNVSTLELGDSALYLCASSFGEGGTEAFFGQGTRLTVV.

This clonotype was seen ten or more times. V and J are TRBV7-2 and TRBJ1-1; D is unresolved. This CDR3 comprises 13 residues. Trimming shortened V by 3 bases and J by 1 base, and 6 bases separated the two germline ends. CDR1 is SGHTA and CDR2 is FQGNSA in the germline V gene. As DNA, the CDR3 is TGTGCCAGCAGCTTGGAAAGGAACACTGAAGCTTTCTTT. As protein: CASSLERNTEAFF.

This clonotype turned up a few times. The chain couples TRBV10-2 to TRBJ1-4; no definite D call. Trimming took off 3 bases at V and 8 bases at J, with 13 bases between the two ends. Germline V gene data show CDR1 as WSHSY and CDR2 as SAAADI. The CDR3 runs to 14 residues. The CDR3 is CASSEGQQSEKLFF. In nucleotides, the CDR3 is TGCGCCAGCAGTGAAGGCCAGCAGTCGGAAAAACTGTTTTTT.

This clonotype was observed a few times. The V gene is TRBV3-1, the J gene TRBJ2-5; possibly TRBD2 for D (7 bases). CDR1 is LGHDT and CDR2 is YNNKEL in the germline V gene (reference sequence). The CDR3 has 14 residues. V was shortened by 2 bases and J by 7 bases, with 14 bases between the two germline ends. CDR3 DNA: TGTGCCAGCAGCCAAACCGGGGGGCGGGCGACCCAGTACTTC. Amino acid sequence: CASSQTGGRATQYF.

There are a few counts of this clonotype. The rearrangement uses TRBV7-3 and TRBJ2-3; tentatively, D is TRBD2 (5 bases). Trimming left V 8 bases short and J 4 bases short, with 13 bases between. The CDR3 is 13 residues long. The germline gives CDR1 SGHTA, CDR2 FQGTGA. CDR3 loop: CASGLGGSDTQYF. In nucleotides, the CDR3 is TGTGCCAGCGGTTTGGGCGGGTCAGATACGCAGTATTTT. The full variable domain, with the rest looked up from reference TRBV7-3 and TRBJ2-3, is GAGVSQTPSNKVTEKGKYVELRCDPISGHTALYWYRQSLGQGPEFLIYFQGTGAADDSGLPNDRFFAVRPEGSVSTLKIQRTERGDSAVYLCASGLGGSDTQYFGPGTRLTVL.

This clonotype has at least ten counts. This chain connects TRBV6-1 to TRBJ1-2; D ambiguous. CDR1 and CDR2 (germline): MNHNS, SASEGT. The CDR3 runs 15 residues. The V end lost 0 bases, the J end lost 4 bases, and 12 bases lay between the germline ends. The CDR3 sequence is CASSEALGRVYGYTF. CDR3 DNA sequence: TGTGCCAGCAGTGAAGCATTGGGCAGAGTCTATGGCTACACCTTC.

This clonotype was counted between two and nine times. The V gene is TRBV7-2, the J gene TRBJ2-1; 8 nucleotides align to TRBD2. This CDR3 is 17 amino acids long. Germline V gives CDR1 SGHTA, CDR2 FQGNSA. Trimming at V came to 5 bases and at J to 6 bases, leaving 15 bases not matched to a gene. CDR3 protein: CASSRGGGGGPINEQFF. The CDR3, as DNA: TGTGCCAGCAGCCGGGGAGGAGGCGGGGGGCCGATCAATGAGCAGTTCTTC.

This chain connects TRBV27 to TRBJ2-7; TRBD2 is a possible D gene (5 bases). The CDR3 covers 14 residues. V was cut by 9 bases and J by 0 bases, with 15 bases left in between. In germline, CDR1 is MNHEY, CDR2 SMNVEV (reference sequence). The CDR3: CASGRTGSSYEQYV. In DNA, the CDR3 is TGTGCCAGTGGACGGACTGGCAGCTCCTACGAGCAGTACGTC.

The chain employs TRBV6-2 or TRBV6-3 and TRBJ2-1, with 9 positions matching TRBD2. CDR3 size: 13 residues. Germline assignment: CDR1 MNHEY and CDR2 SVGEGT. V was pared by 7 bases and J by 9 bases, with 7 bases of the junction left unmatched. CDR3 region: CASIGDSGSEQFF. In nucleotides, the CDR3 is TGTGCCAGCATCGGAGATAGCGGGAGTGAGCAGTTCTTC.

This rearrangement joins TRBV5-1 to TRBJ2-3; no clear D. Germline V gene lookup returns CDR1 SGHRS and CDR2 YFSETQ. V dropped 3 bases and J dropped 0 bases, with 14 bases sitting between them. The CDR3 totals 16 residues. This chain's CDR3 is CASSYFSSSSTDTQYF. CDR3 coding DNA: TGCGCCAGCAGCTACTTCTCGAGCTCTAGCACAGATACGCAGTATTTT.

V is TRBV20-1 and J is TRBJ2-3; no clear D. The germline V and J ends were trimmed by 3 bases and 5 bases, with 6 bases remaining between them. Per germline, CDR1 DFQATT and CDR2 SNEGSKA (reference sequence). The CDR3 has 11 amino acids. The CDR3 bases are TGCAGTGCTAGCTTGGGAGATACGCAGTATTTT. It codes for CSASLGDTQYF.

This clonotype occurred a few times. The J gene is TRBJ1-2, the V gene TRBV2; unclear D gene. This CDR3 has 12 residues. V lost 2 bases to trimming and J lost 8 bases, with 9 bases between them. Germline lookup yields CDR1 SNHLY and CDR2 FYNNEI. CDR3 in DNA: TGTGCCAGCAGTGAATCCGTAACCGGCTACACCTTC. This translates into CASSESVTGYTF.

The genes are TRBV28 and TRBJ2-3, with D perhaps matching TRBD2 (5 bases). Germline V lookup: CDR1 MDHEN, CDR2 SYDVKM. The ends were cut back, 4 bases at V and 5 bases at J, with 10 bases in the middle. This CDR3 has 13 amino acids. CDR3 protein: CASSYRLRDTQYF. In DNA, the CDR3 is TGTGCCAGCAGTTATCGACTACGAGATACGCAGTATTTT.

This clonotype occurred a few times. The chain recombines TRBV20-1 with TRBJ2-5; TRBD2 aligns across 9 bases. There are 12 residues in the CDR3. Per germline, CDR1 DFQATT and CDR2 SNEGSKA (reference sequence). V lost 3 bases and J lost 5; bases outside the gene matches: 1. CDR3 DNA: TGCAGTGCTAGTGCGGGAGGGGAGACCCAGTACTTC. Translating gives CSASAGGETQYF.

This clonotype was counted only a few times. CDR3 bases: TGTGCCAGCAGCTTAACTAGCGGGGGCCCCTACGAGCAGTACGTC. It encodes CASSLTSGGPYEQYV. The V call is TRBV7-2, the J call TRBJ2-7; 11 bases align to TRBD2. The ends lost 2 bases at V and 2 bases at J; junction bases unmatched: 2. Germline V gene lookup returns CDR1 SGHTA and CDR2 FQGNSA. This CDR3 region has 15 residues.